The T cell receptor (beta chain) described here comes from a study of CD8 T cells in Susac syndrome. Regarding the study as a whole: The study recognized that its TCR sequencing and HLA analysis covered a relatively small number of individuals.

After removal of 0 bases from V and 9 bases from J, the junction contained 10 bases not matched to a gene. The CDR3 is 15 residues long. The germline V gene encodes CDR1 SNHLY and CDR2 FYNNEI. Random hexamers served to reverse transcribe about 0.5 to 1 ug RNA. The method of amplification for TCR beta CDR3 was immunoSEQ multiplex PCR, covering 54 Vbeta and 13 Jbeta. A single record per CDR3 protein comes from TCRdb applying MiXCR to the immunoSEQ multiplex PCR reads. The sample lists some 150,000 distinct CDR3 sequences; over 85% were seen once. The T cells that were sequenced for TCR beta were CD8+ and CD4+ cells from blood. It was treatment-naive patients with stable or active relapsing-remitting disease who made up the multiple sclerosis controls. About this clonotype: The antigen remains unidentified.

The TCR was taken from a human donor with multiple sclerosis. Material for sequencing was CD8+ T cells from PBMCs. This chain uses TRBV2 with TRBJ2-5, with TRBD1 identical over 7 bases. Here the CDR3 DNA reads TGTGCCAGCAGTGAAGCTTCGGACAGGACGATTGCCCAGTACTTC. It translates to CASSEASDRTIAQYF.